The clone carrying this T cell receptor (beta chain) was found once. Its specificity is unknown. RNA transcripts served as the template for amplifying TCR beta CDR3 regions. HTBI primers were used for first-round RT-PCR of the TCR CDR3. TCRdb ran MiXCR on the multiplex PCR reads and lists one entry per CDR3 protein. The table shows fewer than 700,000 distinct CDR3 sequences, with under 20% occurring only once. These data belong to a study of T cells in Graves' hyperthyroidism and ophthalmopathy. Broader study findings: Most thyroid clonotypes that were expanded above 0.001 also turned up in blood.

CDR3 size: 15 residues. With V trimmed by 3 bases and J by 5 bases, 4 bases remained unmatched. Germline values: CDR1 MRHNA, CDR2 SNTAGT. J is TRBJ2-1 and V is TRBV6-4; 10 bases align to TRBD2. This clonotype was sampled from a woman aged 18 to 35 with Graves' ophthalmopathy. The sample comprised blood. CDR3 bases: TGTGCCAGCAGTGAACTAGCGGGGAGGGACAATGAGCAGTTCTTC. Translated: CASSELAGRDNEQFF.